The entry below gives a single T cell receptor (beta chain) sequence along with its context. Libraries were prepared by immunoSEQ multiplex PCR; TCRdb keeps only in-frame clonotypes and omits some of them. The sample comprises 150,000 or so clones, roughly 84% of which are singletons, and over 5% rests with the top ten. This specimen belongs to a study of blood T cell repertoires in COVID-19. Across the study: The study drew acute and convalescent COVID-19 samples from the United States, Italy and Spain.

The study drew participants aged roughly 18 to 95 years from about two dozen US areas. Self-reported history from a screening survey and questionnaire set each donor's cohort. The V gene lost 4 bases and the J gene lost 6 bases, with 17 bases spanning the gap. Germline V gene sequence: CDR1 SGHRS, CDR2 YFSETQ. This CDR3 is built from 15 residues. Sequenced sample: PBMCs or T cells enriched from blood (not recorded which). V usage is TRBV5-1 and J usage is TRBJ1-5; the D gene is possibly TRBD1 (5 bases). This clonotype was sampled from a man in his sixties or seventies who had been exposed to COVID-19. CDR3 sequence: CASSPDGRGSQPQHF. The CDR3 DNA is TGCGCCAGCAGCCCCGACGGGAGGGGAAGTCAGCCCCAGCATTTT.